Presented here are 5 T cell receptor beta chains from one specimen sequenced in a study of blood T cell repertoires in COVID-19. Using immunoSEQ multiplex PCR, the repertoire was profiled, and TCRdb retains in-frame clones only, with some absent. The sample has about 25,000 clones; approximately 88% are singletons. Sequencing input: peripheral blood. These receptors were obtained from a human donor with active COVID-19. The donor label of this sample is uncertain.

The chain combines TRBV6-2 or TRBV6-3 with TRBJ2-7, with D maybe TRBD1 (6 bases). CDR3 length: 11 residues. Germline V lookup: CDR1 MNHEY, CDR2 SVGEGT. V was trimmed by 2 bases and J by 12 bases, leaving 11 bases between them. The CDR3 spells CASSYPGVWYF. DNA for the CDR3: TGTGCCAGCAGTTACCCAGGGGTGTGGTACTTC.

The chain is built from TRBV30 and TRBJ1-4, with D perhaps matching TRBD1 (6 bases). CDR1 is GTSNPN, CDR2 SVGIG, per germline (reference sequence). The CDR3 consists of 13 residues. Trimming took off 0 bases at V and 6 bases at J, with 8 bases between the two ends. The CDR3, as DNA: TGTGCCTGGAGTGTACAGGGTGATGAAAAACTGTTTTTT. Its translation is CAWSVQGDEKLFF. The full variable domain, in which reference TRBV30 and TRBJ1-4 provide the parts outside the CDR3, is SQTIHQWPATLVQPVGSPLSLECTVEGTSNPNLYWYRQAAGRGLQLLFYSVGIGQISSEVPQNLSASRPQDRQFILSSKKLLLSDSGFYLCAWSVQGDEKLFFGSGTQLSVL.

This clone was picked up one time. The chain couples TRBV28 to TRBJ1-2; D may be TRBD1 (5 bases). V was cut by 7 bases and J by 1 base, with 19 bases left in between. CDR3 length: 16 amino acids. From germline, CDR1 is MDHEN and CDR2 SYDVKM. The CDR3 loop is CASNGAVGDFNYGYTF. Here the CDR3 DNA reads TGTGCCAGCAACGGCGCGGTGGGGGACTTTAACTATGGCTACACCTTC.

This chain connects TRBV19 to TRBJ1-4; D possibly corresponds to TRBD1 (5 bases). Deletions cut 4 bases from V and 7 bases from J, with 16 bases between. Germline CDR1 LNHDA, CDR2 SQIVND (reference sequence). This CDR3 region has 15 residues. As DNA, the CDR3 is TGTGCCAGTAGTAATTCGGCTACCGGGGGTGAAAAACTGTTTTTT. Translated, it gives CASSNSATGGEKLFF.

In nucleotides, the CDR3 is TGTGCCAGTCCCCCGACAGGGCGTAGCACTGAAGCTTTCTTT. It translates to CASPPTGRSTEAFF. The chain employs TRBV28 and TRBJ1-1; TRBD1 matches 7 bases. CDR1 and CDR2 (germline): MDHEN, SYDVKM. The junction had 11 bases not matched to a gene; V was cut back by 9 bases and J by 4 bases. This CDR3 region has 14 residues.